Following are 20 T cell receptor beta chains from one sample sequenced in a study of T cells after yellow fever vaccination. Via MiXCR, TCRdb re-called the 5' RACE reads, giving one row per CDR3 protein. The sample records under 90,000 distinct CDR3 sequences, under 8% being singletons. The sample in question was CD8+ T cells sorted from PBMCs, obtained about 41 days after the first yellow fever vaccination. The receptors were gathered from a man aged 18 to 29 who received the YFV17D yellow fever vaccine.

This clonotype was seen repeatedly, ten times or more. The genes are TRBV20-1 and TRBJ1-2; tentatively, D is TRBD1 (5 bases). Germline-derived CDR1 and CDR2 are DFQATT and SNEGSKA (reference sequence). The ends were cut back, 6 bases at V and 2 bases at J, with 13 bases in the middle. The CDR3 is 13 residues long. CDR3 residues: CSASPPGNYGYTF. As DNA, the CDR3 is TGCAGTGCCTCTCCCCCAGGGAACTATGGCTACACCTTC.

CDR3 residues: CASSLAGFMSSYNEQFF. Here the CDR3 DNA reads TGTGCCAGCAGCTTGGCAGGGTTTATGAGCTCCTACAATGAGCAGTTCTTC. The chain carries TRBV5-6 and TRBJ2-1, with D maybe TRBD1 (5 bases). The CDR3 contains 17 residues. Per the germline V gene, CDR1 is SGHDT and CDR2 is YYEEEE. V shed 0 bases and J shed 0 bases, with 13 bases lying between them.

In its sample, this clonotype was seen many times. The rearrangement joins TRBV6-1 to TRBJ1-5; no clear D. The CDR3 is made up of 14 amino acids. V lost 6 bases and J 0 bases, leaving 9 bases between the germline ends. From germline, CDR1 is MNHNS and CDR2 SASEGT. CDR3 region: CASRDFYSNQPQHF. The CDR3 nucleotides are TGTGCCAGCAGGGACTTTTATAGCAATCAGCCCCAGCATTTT.

There are many counts of this clonotype. The chain combines TRBV7-2 with TRBJ2-7; no clear D gene. Germline CDR1 and CDR2: SGHTA and FQGNSA. V lost 1 base to trimming and J lost 4 bases, with 11 bases between them. CDR3 size: 14 residues. The chain's CDR3 is CASSLVGTDYEQYF. The CDR3 DNA is TGTGCCAGCAGCTTAGTGGGTACGGATTACGAGCAGTACTTC. Together with reference TRBV7-2 and TRBJ2-7, the CDR3 gives the full variable domain: GAGVSQSPSNKVTEKGKDVELRCDPISGHTALYWYRQSLGQGLEFLIYFQGNSAPDKSGLPSDRFSAERTGGSVSTLTIQRTQQEDSAVYLCASSLVGTDYEQYFGPGTRLTVT.

The chain employs TRBV24-1 and TRBJ2-7, with D perhaps assigned TRBD1 or TRBD2 (5 bases each). The CDR3 sequence is 17 residues long. CDR1 is KGHDR, CDR2 SFDVKD, per germline. The CDR3 region is CATSDFKGRRDPYEQHV. CDR3 nucleotides: TGTGCCACCAGTGATTTTAAGGGACGCCGAGACCCCTACGAGCAGCACGTC.

This clonotype was counted a few times. This rearrangement joins TRBV10-3 to TRBJ2-1; possible D gene TRBD1, 5 bases. Between the trimmed V and J ends, which lost 4 bases and 9 bases, there was a span of 10 bases. Germline CDR1 and CDR2: ENHRY and SYGVKD. The CDR3 spans 12 residues. CDR3: CAISVSGPEQFF. The CDR3, as DNA: TGTGCCATCAGTGTGTCAGGGCCTGAGCAGTTCTTC.

The V gene is TRBV27, the J gene TRBJ1-1, with a possible D match to TRBD1 (5 bases). Looked up from germline, CDR1 is MNHEY and CDR2 is SMNVEV (reference sequence). The CDR3 covers 16 residues. The germline V and J ends were trimmed by 3 bases and 3 bases, with 17 bases remaining between them. For the CDR3, the DNA is TGTGCCAGCAGTTTGGTGACAGCGCTAATGGACACTGAAGCTTTCTTT. Its protein is CASSLVTALMDTEAFF.

This clonotype was detected ten times or more. Sequence at one end of the junction differs from germline and may be a read error. The chain employs TRBV12-3 or TRBV12-4 and TRBJ2-1; TRBD1 aligns across 7 bases. The CDR3 is 12 residues long. The CDR3 region has the DNA TGTGCCAGCAGTCCAACAGGGGCGCTGCCACTCTTC. Its protein is CASSPTGALPLF.

This clonotype came up many times. V gene TRBV10-3 combines with J gene TRBJ1-1, with D possibly matching TRBD1 (5 bases). CDR1 ENHRY and CDR2 SYGVKD come from the germline V gene. The CDR3 covers 13 residues. V was clipped by 10 bases and J by 4 bases, with 16 bases between them. The CDR3 DNA follows: TGTGCCACTACCCCCGGGGCTGGCACTGAAGCTTTCTTT. Its translation is CATTPGAGTEAFF.

This clonotype has ten or more counts. V and J are TRBV29-1 and TRBJ2-7; TRBD1 matches 8 bases. Germline V lookup: CDR1 SQVTM, CDR2 ANQGSEA. The length of the CDR3 is 13 residues. J was trimmed by 2 bases and V by 7 bases; bases with no gene match: 7. The CDR3 here is CSATRRGPYEQYF. Here the CDR3 DNA reads TGCAGCGCGACCCGCAGGGGGCCCTACGAGCAGTACTTC.

Ten or more counts support this clonotype. Here the CDR3 reads CASSQEIGGYEQYF. CDR3 nucleotides: TGCGCCAGCAGCCAAGAAATAGGAGGCTACGAGCAGTACTTC. This rearrangement joins TRBV4-3 to TRBJ2-7; D may be TRBD2 (5 bases). Per the germline V gene, CDR1 is LGHNA and CDR2 is YSLEER. The CDR3 runs to 14 residues. V was trimmed by 0 bases and J by 3 bases, leaving 9 bases between them.

This clonotype was seen many times. The chain joins TRBV7-8 to TRBJ2-3; D is unclear. Germline V gene lookup returns CDR1 SGHVS and CDR2 FQNEAQ. The germline V and J ends were trimmed by 3 bases and 6 bases, with 10 bases remaining between them. The CDR3 consists of 13 residues. CDR3 nucleotides: TGTGCCAGCAGCTTTGGGTCTAGGGATACGCAGTATTTT. Translation gives CASSFGSRDTQYF.

This clonotype was recorded a few times. V gene TRBV30 combines with J gene TRBJ2-7, with 8 positions matching TRBD1. Germline V gene data show CDR1 as GTSNPN and CDR2 as SVGIG (reference sequence). The V and J ends lost 0 bases and 3 bases, in that order; junction bases with no gene match: 10. The CDR3 spans 16 residues. DNA for the CDR3: TGTGCCTGGAGTGTGAAGATCTGGACAGGGATCTACGAGCAGTACTTC. It yields the protein CAWSVKIWTGIYEQYF.

This clonotype was counted many times. The chain uses TRBV14 and TRBJ2-2, with unresolved D. The CDR3 consists of 14 residues. V was trimmed by 4 bases and J by 3 bases, leaving 9 bases between them. Germline V CDR1 and CDR2: SGHDN, FVKESK. The CDR3 sequence: CASSPLSYTGELFF. As DNA, the CDR3 is TGTGCCAGCAGCCCCCTATCATACACCGGGGAGCTGTTTTTT.

CDR3: CSVDVAGQNYGYTF. In DNA form, the CDR3 reads TGCAGCGTTGACGTAGCGGGACAGAACTATGGCTACACCTTC. The chain joins TRBV29-1 to TRBJ1-2; 7 positions agree with TRBD1. Germline lookup yields CDR1 SQVTM and CDR2 ANQGSEA. This CDR3 is built from 14 residues. The V and J ends lost 3 bases and 2 bases, in that order; junction bases with no gene match: 6.

This sequence joins TRBV6-1 and TRBJ2-1; TRBD1 is a possible D gene (6 bases). Trimming took off 3 bases at V and 4 bases at J, with 16 bases between the two ends. The CDR3 extends over 16 amino acids. Looked up from germline, CDR1 is MNHNS and CDR2 is SASEGT. The CDR3 protein is CASSDAMGTPYNEQFF. For the CDR3, the DNA is TGTGCCAGCAGTGATGCCATGGGGACACCTTACAATGAGCAGTTCTTC.

This clonotype occurred many times. The V and J genes are TRBV10-3 and TRBJ1-1; D not resolved. Per the germline V gene, CDR1 is ENHRY and CDR2 is SYGVKD. The V end lost 7 bases, the J end lost 4 bases, and 25 bases lay between the germline ends. The CDR3 is 17 amino acids. The CDR3 DNA sequence: TGTGCCATCACCAGAGTTGAAACAGTTCCCCCGGGCACTGAAGCTTTCTTT. Translating gives CAITRVETVPPGTEAFF.

This clonotype has more than one count but fewer than ten. The gene calls are TRBV15 and TRBJ2-7; weak D call: TRBD2 (5 bases). Germline V gene lookup returns CDR1 LNHNV and CDR2 YYDKDF (reference sequence). The ends were cut back, 0 bases at V and 4 bases at J, with 10 bases in the middle. The CDR3 contains 14 residues. CDR3 bases: TGTGCCACCAGCAGAGATCGGGGATTATACGAGCAGTACGTC. Translated, it gives CATSRDRGLYEQYV.

The chain couples TRBV5-1 to TRBJ1-6; 8 positions agree with TRBD1. Germline lookup yields CDR1 SGHRS and CDR2 YFSETQ. This CDR3 has 14 amino acids. V was clipped by 4 bases and J by 7 bases; unmatched bases: 4. The CDR3 loop reads CASSETGANSPLHF. The CDR3 nucleotides read TGCGCCAGCAGCGAGACAGGGGCCAATTCACCCCTCCACTTT.

The V and J genes are TRBV19 and TRBJ1-5; TRBD1 agrees at 10 bases. Per the germline V gene, CDR1 is LNHDA and CDR2 is SQIVND (reference sequence). CDR3 size: 16 residues. Germline trimming cut 4 bases from V and 3 bases from J; bases unmatched to any gene: 6. CDR3 region: CASSTPGQGTNQPQHF. DNA for the CDR3: TGTGCCAGTAGTACCCCGGGACAGGGGACCAATCAGCCCCAGCATTTT.